The clone carrying this T cell receptor (beta chain) was seen a handful of times. Its antigen is not identified. The sample is drawn from a study of identical twins. Study-wide results and caveats: Monozygotic twins shared more out-of-frame TCR alpha than recombination models predicted.

The germline CDR1 and CDR2 sequences are DFQATT and SNEGSKA (reference sequence). The CDR3 consists of 15 residues. V was trimmed by 0 bases and J by 4 bases, leaving 13 bases between them. TCRdb reanalysed the 5' RACE reads using MiXCR and keeps one entry per CDR3 protein. The sample records fewer than 800,000 distinct CDR3 sequences, just over 7% being singletons. The data were also submitted as part of a second study, on yellow fever vaccine responses in identical twins.

Sequencing used PBMCs. This sequence joins TRBV20-1 and TRBJ2-1; weak D call: TRBD1 (5 bases). This TCR was sampled from a woman aged 18 to 35 in good health. The CDR3: CSARESDILYNEQFF. CDR3 nucleotides: TGCAGTGCTAGAGAGTCGGACATTCTGTACAATGAGCAGTTCTTC.